The text below deals with one TCR beta chain. The record originates from a study of cytomegalovirus exposure and HLA in healthy donors. Germline-derived CDR1 and CDR2 are SGHTA and FQGNSA. The V and J ends lost 1 base and 2 bases, in that order; junction bases with no gene match: 7. CDR3 size: 16 residues. The PCR was carried out with 60 Vbeta primers and 13 Jbeta primers. This table comes from immunoSEQ multiplex PCR, and its TCRdb copy is limited to in-frame clones, with some not included. The sample contains 150,000 or so clones, roughly 82% of which appear only once. The sequencing sample was made of PBMCs. This clonotype originated in a male donor in good health and CMV-seropositive. The rearrangement joins TRBV7-2 to TRBJ2-7; the match to TRBD1 covers 8 bases. CDR3 region: CASSLVSRGLAYEQYF. The CDR3 DNA reads TGTGCCAGCAGCTTAGTTTCCAGGGGGCTAGCCTACGAGCAGTACTTC.